The 14 T cell receptor beta chains in this list originate from one sample, sequenced in a study of T-cell reconstitution after alpha-beta-depleted transplantation in children. During its preparation, the TCRbeta library received unique molecular identifiers. MiXCR was run by TCRdb on the PCR reads, yielding one entry per CDR3 protein. The sample contains approximately 270,000 distinct CDR3 sequences, about 10% of which appear only once. The sample here was PBMCs from the stem cell graft donor, taken from the stem cell graft. Every receptor here comes from a human donor who donated a stem cell graft to a child with SCID.

In its sample, this clonotype was seen a few times. The genes are TRBV29-1 and TRBJ1-1; D ambiguous. The CDR3 loop spans 13 amino acids. Germline CDR1 reads SQVTM; CDR2 reads ANQGSEA. V lost 5 bases to trimming and J lost 0 bases, with 10 bases between them. CDR3 DNA: TGCAGCGTTACCTCTATACTGAACACTGAAGCTTTCTTT. The encoded protein is CSVTSILNTEAFF.

The rearrangement links TRBV5-1 to TRBJ1-4, with D perhaps matching TRBD1 (5 bases). There are 16 residues in the CDR3. V shed 4 bases and J shed 6 bases, with 19 bases lying between them. CDR1 and CDR2 from the germline V gene are SGHRS and YFSETQ. The CDR3 protein is CASSRTLTEGDEKLFF. The CDR3 nucleotides read TGCGCCAGCAGCCGGACTCTGACAGAAGGTGATGAAAAACTGTTTTTT. Drawing the rest from reference TRBV5-1 and TRBJ1-4, the complete variable domain is KAGVTQTPRYLIKTRGQQVTLSCSPISGHRSVSWYQQTPGQGLQFLFEYFSETQRNKGNFPGRFSGRQFSNSRSEMNVSTLELGDSALYLCASSRTLTEGDEKLFFGSGTQLSVL.

This rearrangement joins TRBV20-1 to TRBJ2-3; 10 bases map to TRBD2. This CDR3 is 14 amino acids long. V shed 2 bases and J 2 bases; nucleotides not matched to a gene: 1. The germline V gene has CDR1 DFQATT and CDR2 SNEGSKA (reference sequence). The CDR3 loop reads CSARLAGATDTQYF. The CDR3, as DNA: TGCAGTGCTAGACTAGCGGGGGCCACAGATACGCAGTATTTT.

The chain couples TRBV9 to TRBJ2-7, with D unresolved. The CDR3 sequence is 14 residues long. Germline assignment: CDR1 SGDLS and CDR2 YYNGEE. V lost 0 bases and J 2 bases, leaving 9 bases between the germline ends. Written as DNA, the CDR3 is TGTGCCAGCAGCGTAGCACGGGTGCCCTACGAGCAGTACTTC. Residues: CASSVARVPYEQYF.

This clonotype was recorded a few times. V is TRBV6-1 and J is TRBJ1-1, with D tentatively TRBD1 (5 bases). CDR1 and CDR2 from the germline V gene are MNHNS and SASEGT. Trimming pared 6 bases from V and 3 bases from J, leaving 11 bases between. The CDR3 is 13 amino acids. CDR3 sequence (DNA): TGTGCCAGCAGCATCCAGGGTGACACTGAAGCTTTCTTT. This codes for CASSIQGDTEAFF.

This clonotype was counted a few times. The genes are TRBV12-3 or TRBV12-4 and TRBJ2-2; D gene ambiguous. The CDR3 is 13 residues long. Trimming removed 8 bases from V and 6 bases from J, with 13 bases in between. DNA of the CDR3: TGTGCCAGCTTACCGTTGGGTTCCGGGGAGCTGTTTTTT. This codes for CASLPLGSGELFF.

This sequence joins TRBV5-1 and TRBJ2-5; D not resolved. V lost 0 bases, J lost 2 bases, and 11 bases lay in between. Germline CDR1 and CDR2: SGHRS and YFSETQ. This CDR3 is built from 15 residues. The CDR3 DNA reads TGCGCCAGCAGCTTGGCATGGGTGAGACAAGAGACCCAGTACTTC. Its translation: CASSLAWVRQETQYF. The full variable domain, with the rest looked up from reference TRBV5-1 and TRBJ2-5, is KAGVTQTPRYLIKTRGQQVTLSCSPISGHRSVSWYQQTPGQGLQFLFEYFSETQRNKGNFPGRFSGRQFSNSRSEMNVSTLELGDSALYLCASSLAWVRQETQYFGPGTRLLVL.

This clonotype was recorded a few times. The CDR3 sequence: CASSSSPGTSGGSFF. The CDR3 DNA follows: TGTGCCAGCAGCTCCTCGCCCGGGACTAGCGGGGGGAGTTTCTTC. The chain uses TRBV13 and TRBJ2-1; 15 positions agree with TRBD2. Germline CDR1 PRHDT, CDR2 FYEKMQ (reference sequence). J lost 16 bases, V lost 4 bases, and 11 bases had no gene match. The CDR3 length is 15 residues.

This clonotype appeared a few times. CDR3 sequence (DNA): TGTGCCAGCAGCTTAGTGTCGCGGGACGAGCAGTACTTC. Protein: CASSLVSRDEQYF. This sequence joins TRBV7-8 and TRBJ2-7, with D perhaps TRBD2 (5 bases). The CDR3 runs to 13 residues. Germline values: CDR1 SGHVS, CDR2 FQNEAQ. Trimming shortened V by 1 base and J by 5 bases, and 9 bases separated the two germline ends.

The V gene is TRBV10-3, the J gene TRBJ1-3, with TRBD1 matching over 11 bases. The CDR3 runs to 18 residues. Per germline, CDR1 ENHRY and CDR2 SYGVKD. V shed 3 bases, J shed 2 bases, and the junction held 9 bases outside the gene matches. This chain's CDR3 is CAISDFGTGGKAGNTIYF. The CDR3 nucleotides read TGTGCCATCAGTGATTTCGGGACAGGGGGAAAGGCTGGAAACACCATATATTTT.

This clonotype showed up many times. The gene calls are TRBV18 and TRBJ2-7; TRBD1 is a possible D gene (6 bases). This CDR3 region has 14 residues. V lost 3 bases to trimming and J lost 5 bases, with 14 bases between them. From germline, CDR1 is KGHSH and CDR2 LQKENI. In DNA form, the CDR3 reads TGTGCCAGCTCACCGCCTTTGGGGGCTGACGAGCAGTACTTC. It is translated as CASSPPLGADEQYF.

The sample holds a few counts of this clonotype. The chain recombines TRBV6-1 with TRBJ2-4, with a tentative D call TRBD2 (5 bases). The germline CDR1 and CDR2 sequences are MNHNS and SASEGT. The V end was cut by 6 bases, the J end by 4 bases, with 10 bases between. The CDR3 loop spans 13 amino acids. CDR3 region: CASRDGEKNIQYF. The CDR3 DNA is TGTGCCAGCAGGGACGGGGAGAAAAACATTCAGTACTTC.

This clonotype was detected only a few times. The gene calls are TRBV20-1 and TRBJ2-1; D is uncertain. From germline, CDR1 is DFQATT and CDR2 SNEGSKA (reference sequence). The germline V and J ends were trimmed by 0 bases and 14 bases, with 14 bases remaining between them. This CDR3 is 12 amino acids long. CDR3 nucleotides: TGCAGTGCTAGAGATAAGAGAATTGGGAAGTTCTTC. As protein: CSARDKRIGKFF.

The J gene is TRBJ2-5, the V gene TRBV20-1, with D maybe TRBD1 (5 bases). There are 14 residues in the CDR3. The germline gives CDR1 DFQATT, CDR2 SNEGSKA (reference sequence). Trimming pared 6 bases from V and 2 bases from J, leaving 16 bases between. The CDR3 DNA is TGCAGTGCCCCCCAGGGTGGGCGGCAAGAGACCCAGTACTTC. Residues: CSAPQGGRQETQYF.